This T cell receptor (beta chain) emerged from a study of beta chain features in type 1 diabetes. Study conclusions and caveats: Moderate but significant shortening of TCRB CDR3s was recorded in all four CD4+ subsets from Type 1 diabetes patients. VDJ junctions in type 1 diabetes patients carried more deletions and fewer insertions.

Sequencing targeted expressed TCRB transcripts, as all isolated RNA had been reverse transcribed. Measured with immunoSEQ multiplex PCR; TCRdb has only the in-frame clones, and not every one. This table has hundreds of thousands of clones, 13% appearing once. This clone was detected a few times. Antigen specificity is unknown. The CDR3 has 15 amino acids. The V gene's germline CDR1 is ENHRY and CDR2 SYGVKD. V trimming: 10 bases; J trimming: 10 bases; junction bases outside the gene matches: 16. The chain has TRBV10-3 and TRBJ2-1, with TRBD2 identical over 10 bases. This sequence originates from a man between 18 and 29 years old with type 1 diabetes. The sample was naive CD4+ T cells from blood. The CDR3 protein is CATIPSGGLGREQFF. CDR3 nucleotide sequence: TGTGCCACGATTCCTAGCGGGGGTCTCGGGCGGGAGCAGTTCTTC.